This is a list of T cell receptor beta chains from one sample in a study of breast tumors, draining lymph nodes, adjacent tissues. In TCRdb, the multiplex PCR reads were re-called with MiXCR into one record per CDR3 protein. Among approximately 210,000 distinct CDR3 sequences, less than 35% were seen once, and the ten largest hold over 3.5%. The sequencing input was axillary lymph node tissue. Every receptor here comes from a female donor with breast cancer. Some clones in this sample may be carry-over from other donors' samples. Each CDR3 is given with its conserved first and last residue.

j_call v_call cdr3_aa
TRBJ2-3 TRBV6-5 CANPTDTQYF
TRBJ2-1 TRBV4-3 CASSQDPGMTYNEQFF
TRBJ1-5 TRBV20-1 CSARDTSGRARGEHF
TRBJ2-1 TRBV9 CASSRDNNEQFF
TRBJ1-4 TRBV7-7 CASSRDRGEKLFF
TRBJ2-2 TRBV6-5 CASSHQGVAGELFF
TRBJ2-7 TRBV28 CASSLSRDSSEQYF
TRBJ2-1 TRBV7-9 CASSPQGTSGPYNEQFF
TRBJ1-3 TRBV5-1 CASSLDVDPNYGNTIYF
TRBJ2-1 TRBV24-1 CASSLSSLVVLAGGSSYNEQFF
TRBJ2-7 TRBV9 CASSPRPAGSSYEQYF
TRBJ2-3 TRBV19 CASSEDSRTDTQYF
TRBJ1-2 TRBV7-8 CAKEGQWGYTF
TRBJ2-1 TRBV5-1 CASSITSGSREQFF
. TRBV20-1 CSARDRTSGRAILSEQYF
TRBJ2-7 TRBV6-6 CASMPGGSYEQYF
TRBJ2-3 TRBV10-3 CASSYRSGAPDTQYF
TRBJ1-3 TRBV5-1 CASSLDSRGNTIYF
TRBJ2-1 TRBV9 CASSVQGNEQFF
TRBJ2-7 TRBV15 CATSSSGEQYF
TRBJ2-2 TRBV7-2 CASSLRGSSPGELFF
TRBJ2-7 TRBV3-1 CASSQDWLAGENSYEQYF
TRBJ1-2 TRBV6-1 CASSPFGVDYGYTF
TRBJ2-7 TRBV20-1 CSAIKGGGASGEQYF
TRBJ1-2 TRBV12-3/TRBV12-4 CAISRDRGRRAYGYTF
TRBJ2-7 TRBV29-1 CSVDGLAGAYEQYF
TRBJ1-4 TRBV7-2 CASSPRGGGTNEKLFF
TRBJ2-2 TRBV6-1 CASSELAIGTGELFF
TRBJ2-6 TRBV7-7 CASSPLGQAGANVLTF
TRBJ2-1 TRBV7-6 CASSLGASGNYNEQFF
TRBJ2-7 TRBV4-1 CASSQDNSYEQYF
TRBJ2-1 TRBV15 CATSRRGASYNEQFF
TRBJ1-2 TRBV28 CASTTGGRKNGYTF
TRBJ1-3 TRBV20-1 CSARRQGPNTIYF
TRBJ2-5 TRBV19 CASGGLAGKNQETQYF
TRBJ2-3 TRBV6-6 CASKLAGGTDTQYF
TRBJ1-2 TRBV7-6 CASSLNIQTHDGYPF
TRBJ2-2 TRBV19 CASSIRVPGELFF
TRBJ1-4 TRBV15 CATSRVVGQAGEKLFF
TRBJ2-1 TRBV10-2 CTSSLFGTGSTYNEQFF
TRBJ2-7 TRBV6-5 CASSHSGFEQYF
TRBJ2-5 TRBV29-1 CSVMGQGAFETQYF
TRBJ1-4 TRBV10-2 CASSVTGGTNEKLFF
TRBJ2-5 TRBV7-2 CASSLGGRQPQYF
TRBJ2-7 TRBV6-6 CASSSGLPGDGQYF
TRBJ2-1 TRBV10-3 CAISDPNRGQGTNEQFF
TRBJ1-6 TRBV7-8 CASSVDRVFLPLHF
TRBJ1-5 TRBV7-9 CASSSPNGDRGNQPQHF
TRBJ2-7 TRBV4-2 CASSQTPDGEPYEQYF
TRBJ2-2 TRBV7-9 CASSLEEGYTGTGELFF
TRBJ1-4 TRBV7-9 CASSRPASDRGHEKLFF
TRBJ2-5 TRBV19 CASSEAGGPGETQYF
TRBJ2-5 TRBV20-1 CSARVGLGGFSSGSGETQYF
TRBJ2-5 TRBV2 CASSGLAGVETQYF
TRBJ2-7 TRBV3-1 CASSPTRSSYEQYF
TRBJ2-5 TRBV12-3/TRBV12-4 CASTLGGAGQPQYF
TRBJ2-5 TRBV2 CASRDKDRGQGETQYF
TRBJ2-3 TRBV5-6 CASSLGFGGATDTQYF
TRBJ2-2 TRBV19 CASSMKAGGPPGELFF
TRBJ1-5 TRBV5-1 CASSLAGQGANQPQHF